Detailed here is one TCR beta chain. These data originate in a study of blood T cell repertoires in COVID-19. At the level of the study: Both acute and convalescent COVID-19 samples were obtained from the United States, Italy and Spain. PBMCs, B-cell-depleted T cells, or T cells were the source of the cDNA or gDNA that made up the material.

Germline-derived CDR1 and CDR2 are SGHAT and FQNNGV. Trimming left V 1 base short and J 5 bases short, with 17 bases between. This CDR3 region has 16 residues. In the source study's methods: By means of reference gene primer amplification, nucleated cell counts were estimated. Method: immunoSEQ multiplex PCR; TCRdb's copy keeps in-frame clones and lacks some. Clone size and V and J calls were adopted from that table, with D and trimming inferred from the DNA. The sample holds more than 70,000 clones; 60% to 85% are singletons and the top ten take about 9.9%. Sequencing used peripheral blood. The TCR comes from a human donor in a cohort sampled during active COVID-19. The V gene is TRBV11-2, the J gene TRBJ1-1; possibly TRBD1 for D (6 bases). The CDR3 DNA reads as TGTGCCAGCAGCTTAGGGGGGCGGGCCCTGAGAACTGAAGCTTTCTTT. It specifies CASSLGGRALRTEAFF.